One T cell receptor beta chain is described in this entry. Its specificity is not known. This record comes from a study of identical twins. Overall study findings and caveats: It was possible that invariant MAIT and iNKT cells partly confounded the zero-insertion analyses. Insertions were fewer in abundant cord blood beta clonotypes, whereas memory repertoires showed none of this pattern.

The germline V and J ends were trimmed by 5 bases and 4 bases, with 14 bases remaining between them. The CDR3 contains 13 residues. CDR1 SQVTM and CDR2 ANQGSEA come from the germline V gene. All donors were healthy Caucasians. A universal primer site came from template switching; cDNA carried unique molecular identifiers. Each CDR3 protein is one row after TCRdb ran MiXCR on the 5' RACE reads. The sample records 700,000 to 950,000 distinct CDR3 sequences, more than 9% being singletons. This same sample was also part of a study on yellow fever vaccine responses in identical twins.

The sample consisted of PBMCs. V is TRBV29-1 and J is TRBJ1-2; no clear D. The source is a woman aged 18-29 years in good health. The CDR3 DNA reads TGCAGCGTTAAGCAATCCCAGAGCTATGGCTACACCTTC. It encodes CSVKQSQSYGYTF.